A single sample is the source of the 8 T cell receptor beta chains below, sequenced in a study of lymphopenia after photon versus proton radiotherapy. Profiling relied on immunoSEQ multiplex PCR, and the TCRdb table lists in-frame clones only, not all of them. The table records under 80,000 clones, around 88% of them present only once. The source material was peripheral blood, sampled from a patient treated with photon-based radiotherapy. These receptors all stem from a man aged 35 to 55 with gastric cancer.

The chain combines TRBV2 with TRBJ2-3, with D perhaps TRBD2 (5 bases). The CDR3 consists of 12 residues. V lost 11 bases and J lost 0, with 9 bases in between. Germline assignment: CDR1 SNHLY and CDR2 FYNNEI. The CDR3 bases are TGTGCCGGAGGAAGAAGCACAGATACGCAGTATTTT. Protein: CAGGRSTDTQYF. The variable domain in full, with the rest retrieved from reference TRBV2 and TRBJ2-3, is EPEVTQTPSHQVTQMGQEVILRCVPISNHLYFYWYRQILGQKVEFLVSFYNNEISEKSEIFDDQFSVERPDGSNFTLKIRSTKLEDSAMYFCAGGRSTDTQYFGPGTRLTVL.

The V gene is TRBV18, the J gene TRBJ1-5, with TRBD1 matching 7 bases. The CDR3 covers 17 residues. With V trimmed by 3 bases and J by 2 bases, 10 bases remained unmatched. CDR1 and CDR2 (germline): KGHSH, LQKENI. The DNA of the CDR3 is TGTGCCAGCTCACCCCTCACAGGGGTGAATGGCAATCAGCCCCAGCATTTT. It translates to CASSPLTGVNGNQPQHF. The complete variable domain, with remaining parts taken from reference TRBV18 and TRBJ1-5, reads NAGVMQNPRHLVRRRGQEARLRCSPMKGHSHVYWYRQLPEEGLKFMVYLQKENIIDESGMPKERFSAEFPKEGPSILRIQQVVRGDSAAYFCASSPLTGVNGNQPQHFGDGTRLSIL.

The CDR3 reads CASRVSQGDEQYF. CDR3 DNA: TGCGCCAGCAGGGTCTCACAGGGGGACGAGCAGTACTTC. This chain uses TRBV5-1 with TRBJ2-5; 8 nucleotides agree with TRBD1. The last part of the DNA fits TRBJ2-7 better; the J call may be wrong. The length of the CDR3 is 13 residues. Per the germline V gene, CDR1 is SGHRS and CDR2 is YFSETQ.

The chain uses TRBV2 and TRBJ1-1; D not resolved. The germline V and J ends were trimmed by 9 bases and 2 bases, with 19 bases remaining between them. The CDR3 loop spans 15 amino acids. The germline V gene has CDR1 SNHLY and CDR2 FYNNEI. The CDR3 nucleotides read TGTGCCAGTAAAAGGAAGTGGCAGGACAACACTGAAGCTTTCTTT. It codes for CASKRKWQDNTEAFF.

The chain is built from TRBV7-7 and TRBJ2-3; TRBD2 matches 7 bases. The CDR3 has 15 residues. V trimming: 1 base; J trimming: 0 bases; junction bases outside the gene matches: 1. In germline, CDR1 is SSHAT, CDR2 FNYEAQ (reference sequence). The CDR3 spells CASSLGEGSTDTQYF. The CDR3 DNA reads as TGTGCCAGCAGCTTAGGGGAGGGAAGCACAGATACGCAGTATTTT.

The chain couples TRBV6-5 to TRBJ2-1; TRBD1 aligns across 7 bases. This CDR3 has 15 amino acids. CDR1 is MNHEY, CDR2 SVGAGI, per germline. With 4 bases clipped from V and 8 bases from J, the junction kept 11 bases outside the gene matches. CDR3 sequence (DNA): TGTGCCAGCAGTTCAGACAGGGTGGGTAGCGATGAGCAGTTCTTC. Its protein product is CASSSDRVGSDEQFF.

The rearrangement uses TRBV6-5 and TRBJ2-2; 7 bases agree with TRBD1. Germline values: CDR1 MNHEY, CDR2 SVGAGI. With V trimmed by 0 bases and J by 2 bases, 3 bases remained unmatched. The CDR3 runs 16 residues. The CDR3 region is CASSYSTGFNTGELFF. The CDR3 coding sequence is TGTGCCAGCAGTTACTCGACAGGGTTTAACACCGGGGAGCTGTTTTTT.

This chain uses TRBV7-9 with TRBJ2-6; D perhaps matches TRBD2 (6 bases). The V and J ends lost 6 bases and 4 bases respectively, with 10 bases between them. The CDR3 spans 14 residues. Germline CDR1 SEHNR, CDR2 FQNEAQ (reference sequence). CDR3 coding DNA: TGTGCCAGCAGGGAGGGTGACGGGGCCAACGTCCTGACTTTC. Protein sequence: CASREGDGANVLTF.